One and the same sample provided the 32 T cell receptor delta chains below, sequenced in a study of Vδ1+ human thymocytes. The template was reverse-transcribed extracted RNA. The CDR3 regions were amplified by multiplex PCR from V-gene primers to a constant-region primer. TCRdb reapplied CATT to the multiplex PCR reads. The sample has about 27,000 delta-chain clones, 25% to 30% seen once; the top ten hold 1.6%. Antigens for these TCRs are unknown. Overall study findings and caveats: Thymic TRG and TRD repertoires appeared highly polyclonal.

Sequenced: Vdelta1+ gamma-delta thymocytes from the thymus. Subset specified: FACS-sorted CD3+ TCRalphabeta- TCRVdelta1+ TCRVdelta2- thymocytes. The receptors were gathered from a boy in the first two years of life who had congenital heart surgery.

Remarks on this clone: A much larger clonotype is one base distant, so this may be a read error. The rearrangement uses TRDV1 and TRDJ1; no firm D call. The CDR3 covers 17 residues. V was shortened by 5 bases and J by 0 bases, with 19 bases between the two germline ends. Germline V lookup: CDR1 TSWWSYY, CDR2 QGS. CDR3 region: CALGSRVCGQYTDKLIF. In DNA form, the CDR3 reads TGTGCTCTTGGGTCAAGGGTATGTGGGCAGTACACCGATAAACTCATCTTT.

Regarding this clone: Relative to the germline gene, one junction end is altered; a read error may explain this. The same CDR3 arises from other DNA sequences in this sample as well. The rearrangement joins TRDV1 to TRDJ1; the match to TRDD3 covers 7 bases. CDR1 and CDR2 from the germline V gene are TSWWSYY and QGS. This CDR3 has 14 residues. This CDR3 is CALGGILDWGKLIF. The CDR3 DNA is TGTGCTCTAGGGGGGATCCTCGACTGGGGTAAACTCATCTTT.

As regards this clone: Within the sample, other DNA sequences also encode this same CDR3. The chain links TRDV1 to TRDJ1; D remains unclear. Between the trimmed V and J ends, which lost 5 bases and 4 bases, there was a span of 26 bases. This CDR3 has 18 amino acids. Germline-derived CDR1 and CDR2 are TSWWSYY and QGS. CDR3 loop: CALGLIPPFLLRGDKLIF. The CDR3 region has the DNA TGTGCTCTTGGGCTCATCCCTCCTTTCTTGCTGCGGGGCGATAAACTCATCTTT.

This chain joins TRDV1 and TRDJ1; maybe TRDD3 (6 bases). Germline CDR1 and CDR2: TSWWSYY and QGS. This CDR3 region has 17 residues. Trimming removed 5 bases from V and 0 bases from J, with 19 bases in between. The CDR3 sequence: CALGNGTRGKYTDKLIF. CDR3 in DNA: TGTGCTCTTGGGAACGGAACTAGGGGGAAGTACACCGATAAACTCATCTTT.

This clone was seen a few times. The V call is TRDV1, the J call TRDJ1; 9 nucleotides agree with TRDD3. The germline gives CDR1 TSWWSYY, CDR2 QGS. The CDR3 has 16 residues. V lost 4 bases, J lost 0 bases, and 6 bases stayed unmatched. The CDR3 DNA follows: TGTGCTCTTGGGGTCTGGGGGATGGGGTACACCGATAAACTCATCTTT. As protein: CALGVWGMGYTDKLIF.

The V gene is TRDV1, the J gene TRDJ1, with a possible D match to TRDD3 (6 bases). With 6 bases removed from V and 4 bases from J, the gap between germline ends came to 27 bases. The germline V gene has CDR1 TSWWSYY and CDR2 QGS. This CDR3 contains 18 residues. The CDR3, as DNA: TGTGCTCTTGGAACTGAGCCTACTGGGAGGATGGAGGGCGATAAACTCATCTTT. The encoded protein is CALGTEPTGRMEGDKLIF.

This chain uses TRDV1 with TRDJ1; the D gene is possibly TRDD3 (5 bases). Germline CDR1 reads TSWWSYY; CDR2 reads QGS. The CDR3 extends over 19 amino acids. Trimming removed 1 base at V and 5 bases at J, with 26 bases between. The DNA of the CDR3 is TGTGCTCTTGGGGAACCATCCATCCGGGGTCGTTGGGGCCATGATAAACTCATCTTT. It specifies CALGEPSIRGRWGHDKLIF.

This clone was counted only a few times. The V and J genes are TRDV1 and TRDJ1; D remains ambiguous. The CDR3 loop spans 16 amino acids. With 5 bases removed from V and 0 bases from J, the gap between germline ends came to 16 bases. The germline gives CDR1 TSWWSYY, CDR2 QGS. The CDR3 nucleotides are TGTGCTCTTGGGCCGCTCATAGCCCACTACACCGATAAACTCATCTTT. Translating it yields CALGPLIAHYTDKLIF.

As regards this clone: This likely reflects a read error, since a far larger clone is one base away. This chain connects TRDV2 to TRDJ1; 11 bases line up with TRDD3. This CDR3 is built from 27 residues. Germline CDR1 reads GEAIGNYY; CDR2 reads EKD. The CDR3 protein is CACATAEYSLPDIPITGGYRNTDKLIF. In DNA form, the CDR3 reads TGTGCCTGTGCCACCGCGGAATACAGCCTTCCGGACATCCCTATTACTGGGGGATATCGGAACACCGATAAACTCATCTTT.

This clone was observed a few times. The rearrangement uses TRDV1 and TRDJ1, with TRDD3 matching 11 bases. The germline gives CDR1 TSWWSYY, CDR2 QGS. Germline trimming cut 9 bases from V and 3 bases from J; bases unmatched to any gene: 24. CDR3 length: 20 residues. CDR3 sequence reads: CALFLNSPGGYPKSPDKLIF. For the CDR3, the DNA is TGTGCTCTCTTCCTAAATAGCCCTGGGGGATACCCCAAGAGTCCCGATAAACTCATCTTT.

V and J are TRDV1 and TRDJ1; the D gene is possibly TRDD2 (6 bases). The CDR3 loop spans 19 amino acids. Trimming left V 3 bases short and J 0 bases short, with 23 bases between. Germline V lookup: CDR1 TSWWSYY, CDR2 QGS. In DNA, the CDR3 is TGTGCTCTTGGGGACCCATCCTACTCCCTATCACCTTACACCGATAAACTCATCTTT. The encoded protein is CALGDPSYSLSPYTDKLIF.

This clone has only a few counts. The chain uses TRDV1 and TRDJ1; 7 bases are a match to TRDD3. The CDR3 loop spans 19 amino acids. The V and J ends lost 2 bases and 2 bases, in that order; junction bases with no gene match: 17. CDR1 TSWWSYY and CDR2 QGS come from the germline V gene. CDR3 coding DNA: TGTGCTCTTGGGGAAGAAGGGCGGGGGATGGTACAGGGGACCGATAAACTCATCTTT. Its protein product is CALGEEGRGMVQGTDKLIF.

This clone has just a few counts. The rearrangement joins TRDV1 to TRDJ1; the D gene is possibly TRDD3 (6 bases). The germline gives CDR1 TSWWSYY, CDR2 QGS. V was trimmed by 9 bases and J by 0 bases, leaving 20 bases between them. The CDR3 loop spans 16 amino acids. The CDR3, as DNA: TGTGCTCTCAATACTGGGCACATTCCGTACACCGATAAACTCATCTTT. Protein product: CALNTGHIPYTDKLIF.

This chain links TRDV1 with TRDJ1; weak D call: TRDD2 (6 bases). Germline V lookup: CDR1 TSWWSYY, CDR2 QGS. The CDR3 runs to 13 residues. The ends were cut back, 5 bases at V and 10 bases at J, with 17 bases in the middle. CDR3 region: CALGLDPSLRLIF. Here the CDR3 DNA reads TGTGCTCTTGGGCTAGATCCTTCCCTCCGACTCATCTTT.

V is TRDV1 and J is TRDJ1; TRDD3 matches 13 bases. Unmatched junction bases numbered 33, after V lost 5 bases and J lost 0 bases. Germline lookup yields CDR1 TSWWSYY and CDR2 QGS. The CDR3 is 26 residues long. CDR3 loop: CALGSWPYTHSYWGIRGRIYTDKLIF. Written as DNA, the CDR3 is TGTGCTCTTGGGTCGTGGCCTTACACACACTCCTACTGGGGGATACGCGGACGAATTTACACCGATAAACTCATCTTT.

The V gene is TRDV1, the J gene TRDJ1, with 9 bases lining up with TRDD3. CDR1 and CDR2 from the germline V gene are TSWWSYY and QGS. This CDR3 has 20 residues. The trim removed 1 base at V and 4 bases at J, leaving 19 bases unmatched. CDR3 protein: CALGEPLHFLRWGINDKLIF. In DNA, the CDR3 is TGTGCTCTTGGGGAACCCCTCCATTTCCTGCGCTGGGGGATTAACGATAAACTCATCTTT.

Regarding this clone: Different DNA sequences within this sample yield the same CDR3. The chain links TRDV1 to TRDJ1, with 10 bases fitting TRDD3. The CDR3 is made up of 18 amino acids. V shed 2 bases, J shed 2 bases, and the junction held 11 bases outside the gene matches. CDR1 and CDR2 from the germline V gene are TSWWSYY and QGS. The CDR3 DNA reads TGTGCTCTTGGGGAAATCTTCCTCATACTGGGGGATACCGATAAACTCATCTTT. This translates into CALGEIFLILGDTDKLIF.

Worth noting for this clone: Different DNA sequences within this sample yield the same CDR3. J is TRDJ1 and V is TRDV1, with a tentative D call TRDD3 (5 bases). The CDR3 consists of 17 residues. Germline lookup yields CDR1 TSWWSYY and CDR2 QGS. V lost 5 bases and J lost 7, with 26 bases in between. The CDR3 sequence: CALGKGLVGQIAGKLIF. DNA for the CDR3: TGTGCTCTTGGGAAGGGCCTAGTGGGGCAAATCGCCGGTAAACTCATCTTT.

To note about this clone: Within the sample, other DNA sequences also encode this same CDR3. V gene TRDV1 combines with J gene TRDJ1, with TRDD3 identical over 11 bases. Germline V lookup: CDR1 TSWWSYY, CDR2 QGS. The ends lost 0 bases at V and 8 bases at J; junction bases unmatched: 14. This CDR3 is 18 amino acids long. CDR3 sequence reads: CALGELAPPYWGIKKLIF. In nucleotides, the CDR3 is TGTGCTCTTGGGGAACTCGCTCCCCCCTACTGGGGGATAAAGAAACTCATCTTT.

This clone was recorded once. Other DNA sequences from this sample encode an identical CDR3 as well. V gene TRDV1 combines with J gene TRDJ1; tentative D call: TRDD3 (6 bases). CDR3 length: 16 amino acids. Germline CDR1 is TSWWSYY and CDR2 is QGS. V was trimmed by 1 base and J by 0 bases, leaving 12 bases between them. DNA of the CDR3: TGTGCTCTTGGGGAACGCGGATACCCTTACACCGATAAACTCATCTTT. Protein: CALGERGYPYTDKLIF.

This clone was seen ten or more times. The rearrangement joins TRDV1 to TRDJ1; possible D gene TRDD3, 5 bases. The CDR3 spans 14 residues. Germline V gene data show CDR1 as TSWWSYY and CDR2 as QGS. V lost 5 bases, J lost 1 base, and 11 bases lay in between. The CDR3 DNA is TGTGCTCTTGGGAACGGGTGGGGCACCGATAAACTCATCTTT. It is translated as CALGNGWGTDKLIF.

This clone has only a few counts. V is TRDV1 and J is TRDJ1; 9 nucleotides match TRDD3. The CDR3 loop spans 21 amino acids. V lost 0 bases, J lost 0 bases, and 17 bases stayed unmatched. The germline V gene has CDR1 TSWWSYY and CDR2 QGS. In DNA, the CDR3 is TGTGCTCTTGGGGAACTAGACTACCTACTGGGGGAGATCCAGTACACCGATAAACTCATCTTT. Amino acids: CALGELDYLLGEIQYTDKLIF.

This sequence joins TRDV1 and TRDJ1; 10 bases line up with TRDD3. In germline, CDR1 is TSWWSYY, CDR2 QGS. The ends lost 6 bases at V and 3 bases at J; junction bases unmatched: 28. The CDR3 is 22 amino acids. CDR3 residues: CALGEPGKFPQWGIQVADKLIF. The CDR3 bases are TGTGCTCTTGGCGAGCCGGGTAAATTCCCGCAATGGGGGATACAAGTTGCCGATAAACTCATCTTT.

Ten or more counts support this clone. The sample contains more than one DNA sequence encoding this CDR3. The chain combines TRDV1 with TRDJ1; 11 bases match TRDD3. This CDR3 spans 21 amino acids. The germline V gene has CDR1 TSWWSYY and CDR2 QGS. The V gene end was trimmed by 5 bases and the J gene end by 0 bases; junction bases not matched to a gene: 20. CDR3 in amino acids: CALGTHRDWGIRDLYTDKLIF. The CDR3 nucleotides read TGTGCTCTTGGGACCCACCGGGATTGGGGGATACGCGATCTGTACACCGATAAACTCATCTTT.

This clone has just a few counts. This chain uses TRDV1 with TRDJ1, with D tentatively TRDD3 (6 bases). Germline V gives CDR1 TSWWSYY, CDR2 QGS. The CDR3 is made up of 17 amino acids. The V end was cut by 2 bases, the J end by 0 bases, with 16 bases between. The CDR3 DNA sequence: TGTGCTCTTGGGGAAAGGTCTTGGGGGCGGGACACCGATAAACTCATCTTT. This encodes CALGERSWGRDTDKLIF.

This clone was recorded a few times. The rearrangement links TRDV1 to TRDJ1, with 12 bases fitting TRDD3. The CDR3 spans 30 residues. Germline V lookup: CDR1 TSWWSYY, CDR2 QGS. Trimming removed 5 bases from V and 1 base from J; junction bases left unmatched: 47. The CDR3 DNA sequence: TGTGCTCTTGGGTCCAGCCTTCCGCTTGATCCTGGGGGATACGCGATCCCCCTTGACCGTGTAGAATCGGGCACCGATAAACTCATCTTT. Translated, it gives CALGSSLPLDPGGYAIPLDRVESGTDKLIF.

This rearrangement joins TRDV1 to TRDJ1, with 8 bases aligning to TRDD3. Germline CDR1 is TSWWSYY and CDR2 is QGS. Unmatched junction bases numbered 16, after V lost 2 bases and J lost 8 bases. The CDR3 covers 17 residues. In DNA form, the CDR3 reads TGTGCTCTTGGGGAATCGCGTCTACGGGGGGATAGGGTCAAACTCATCTTT. Translated, it gives CALGESRLRGDRVKLIF.

This clone was seen more than once but under ten times. A much more abundant neighbour one base away suggests this may be a read error. The chain employs TRDV1 and TRDJ1; the D gene is possibly TRDD3 (6 bases). Looked up from germline, CDR1 is TSWWSYY and CDR2 is QGS. This CDR3 has 19 amino acids. The chain's CDR3 is CALGEIFSKGIQYTDRLIF. CDR3 DNA: TGTGCTCTTGGGGAAATCTTTTCGAAGGGGATCCAATACACCGATAGACTCATCTTT.

This clone was seen more than once but under ten times. V usage is TRDV1 and J usage is TRDJ1; the match to TRDD3 covers 11 bases. Trimming removed 0 bases from V and 2 bases from J; junction bases left unmatched: 23. CDR3 length: 23 residues. Germline V lookup: CDR1 TSWWSYY, CDR2 QGS. The CDR3 DNA reads TGTGCTCTTGGGGAACTAGGCGAGCCTTCCTTGGTCTGGGGGATACTGGGGACCGATAAACTCATCTTT. This translates into CALGELGEPSLVWGILGTDKLIF.

The V and J genes are TRDV3 and TRDJ2; TRDD2 agrees at 8 bases. CDR1 is TVYSNPD, CDR2 GDNSRS, per germline (reference sequence). The CDR3 is 27 amino acids. V was pared by 4 bases and J by 4 bases, with 47 bases of the junction left unmatched. As DNA, the CDR3 is TGTGCCTCTTTGGTACGCTTATGCCTTCCTAGAAGGTGGGATATTGGGGGCATCTTACTAAGGACAGCACAACTCTTCTTT. Encoded protein: CASLVRLCLPRRWDIGGILLRTAQLFF.

Only a few counts were recorded for this clone. V is TRDV1 and J is TRDJ1, with 12 bases fitting TRDD3. The CDR3 runs to 18 residues. CDR1 is TSWWSYY, CDR2 QGS, per germline. Trimming cost V 2 bases and J 0 bases; bases outside gene matches: 7. This CDR3 reads CALGEGRTGGYYTDKLIF. CDR3 DNA sequence: TGTGCTCTTGGGGAAGGTAGAACTGGGGGATACTACACCGATAAACTCATCTTT.

This clone was picked up a small number of times. This is likely an artifact of a read error, given a far larger clone one base away. The genes are TRDV2 and TRDJ1, with 11 bases identical to TRDD3. Germline V gene sequence: CDR1 GEAIGNYY, CDR2 EKD. CDR3 length equals 15 residues. The CDR3 here is CACQWGIRLTEKLIF. CDR3 DNA sequence: TGTGCCTGTCAATGGGGGATACGTCTGACCGAAAAACTCATCTTT.